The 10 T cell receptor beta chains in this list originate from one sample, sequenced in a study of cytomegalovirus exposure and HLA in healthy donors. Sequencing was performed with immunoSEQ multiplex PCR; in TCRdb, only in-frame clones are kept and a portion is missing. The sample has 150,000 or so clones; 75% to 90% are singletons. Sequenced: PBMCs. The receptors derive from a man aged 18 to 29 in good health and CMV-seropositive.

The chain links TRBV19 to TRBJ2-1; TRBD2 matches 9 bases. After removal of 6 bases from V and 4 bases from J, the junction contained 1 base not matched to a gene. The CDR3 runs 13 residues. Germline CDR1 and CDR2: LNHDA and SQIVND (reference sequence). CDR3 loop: CASSSGRYNEQFF. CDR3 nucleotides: TGTGCCAGTAGCAGCGGGAGGTACAATGAGCAGTTCTTC.

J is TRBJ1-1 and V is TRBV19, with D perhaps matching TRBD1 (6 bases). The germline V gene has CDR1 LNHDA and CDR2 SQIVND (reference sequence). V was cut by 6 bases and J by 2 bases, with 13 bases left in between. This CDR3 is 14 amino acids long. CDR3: CASSAGTFNTEAFF. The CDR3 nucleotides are TGTGCCAGTAGCGCCGGGACATTCAACACTGAAGCTTTCTTT.

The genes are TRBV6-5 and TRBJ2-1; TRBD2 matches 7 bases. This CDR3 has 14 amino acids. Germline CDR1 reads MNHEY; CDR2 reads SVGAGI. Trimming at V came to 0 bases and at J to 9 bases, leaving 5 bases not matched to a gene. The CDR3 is CASSYSGLGSEQFF. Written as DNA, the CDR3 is TGTGCCAGCAGTTACTCAGGACTAGGGAGTGAGCAGTTCTTC.

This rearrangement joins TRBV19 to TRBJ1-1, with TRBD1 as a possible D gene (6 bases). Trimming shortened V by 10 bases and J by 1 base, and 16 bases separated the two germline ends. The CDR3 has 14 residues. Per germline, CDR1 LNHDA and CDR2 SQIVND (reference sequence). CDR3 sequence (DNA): TGTGCCACCCACCCCGGGACACCGAACACTGAAGCTTTCTTT. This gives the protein CATHPGTPNTEAFF.

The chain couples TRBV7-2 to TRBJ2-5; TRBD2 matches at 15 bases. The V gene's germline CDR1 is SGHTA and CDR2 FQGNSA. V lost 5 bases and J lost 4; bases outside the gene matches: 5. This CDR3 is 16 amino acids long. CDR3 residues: CASSRSGLAGGETQYF. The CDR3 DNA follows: TGTGCCAGCAGCCGCTCGGGACTAGCGGGGGGAGAGACCCAGTACTTC.

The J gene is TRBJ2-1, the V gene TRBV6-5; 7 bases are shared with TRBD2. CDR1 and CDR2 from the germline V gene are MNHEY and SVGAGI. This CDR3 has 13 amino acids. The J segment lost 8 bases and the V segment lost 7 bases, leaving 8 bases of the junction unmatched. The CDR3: CASKRAGFDEQFF. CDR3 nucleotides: TGTGCCAGCAAACGAGCGGGGTTCGATGAGCAGTTCTTC.

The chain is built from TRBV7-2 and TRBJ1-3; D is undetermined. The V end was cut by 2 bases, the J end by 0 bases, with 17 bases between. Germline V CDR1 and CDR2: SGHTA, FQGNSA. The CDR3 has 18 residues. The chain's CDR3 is CASSLFALSGISGNTIYF. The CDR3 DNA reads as TGTGCCAGCAGCTTATTTGCGCTGTCGGGGATCTCTGGAAACACCATATATTTT.

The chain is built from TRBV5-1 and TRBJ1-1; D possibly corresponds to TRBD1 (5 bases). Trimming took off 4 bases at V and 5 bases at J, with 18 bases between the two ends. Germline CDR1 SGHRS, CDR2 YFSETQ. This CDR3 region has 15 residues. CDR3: CASSPGRGGETEAFF. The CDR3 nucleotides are TGCGCCAGCAGCCCAGGGAGGGGAGGGGAAACTGAAGCTTTCTTT. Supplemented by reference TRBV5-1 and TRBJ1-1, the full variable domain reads KAGVTQTPRYLIKTRGQQVTLSCSPISGHRSVSWYQQTPGQGLQFLFEYFSETQRNKGNFPGRFSGRQFSNSRSEMNVSTLELGDSALYLCASSPGRGGETEAFFGQGTRLTVV.

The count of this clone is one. This CDR3 is CASSFTLLAGDTPETQYF. CDR3 DNA: TGTGCCAGCAGTTTCACCCTGCTAGCGGGAGATACCCCAGAGACCCAGTACTTC. The V and J genes are TRBV27 and TRBJ2-5, with TRBD2 matching 10 bases. J was trimmed by 4 bases and V by 3 bases; bases with no gene match: 14. The CDR3 spans 18 residues. Germline V CDR1 and CDR2: MNHEY, SMNVEV (reference sequence).

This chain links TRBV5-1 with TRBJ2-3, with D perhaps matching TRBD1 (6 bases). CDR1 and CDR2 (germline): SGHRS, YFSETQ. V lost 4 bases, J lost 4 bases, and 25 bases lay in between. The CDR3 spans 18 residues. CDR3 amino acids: CASSSPPSGRGVADTQYF. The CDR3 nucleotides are TGCGCCAGCAGCAGCCCACCGTCGGGCAGGGGAGTCGCAGATACGCAGTATTTT.